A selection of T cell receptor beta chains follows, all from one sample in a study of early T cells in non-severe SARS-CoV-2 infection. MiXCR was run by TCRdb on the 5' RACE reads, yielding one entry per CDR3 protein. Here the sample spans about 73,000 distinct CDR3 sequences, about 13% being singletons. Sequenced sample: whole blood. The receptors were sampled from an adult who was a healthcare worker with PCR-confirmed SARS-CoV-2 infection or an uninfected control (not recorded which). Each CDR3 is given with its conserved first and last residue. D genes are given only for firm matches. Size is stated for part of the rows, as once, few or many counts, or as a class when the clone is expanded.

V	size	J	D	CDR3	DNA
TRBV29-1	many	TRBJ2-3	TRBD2	CSVVTSGGRTDTQYF	TGCAGCGTTGTAACTAGCGGGGGACGCACAGATACGCAGTATTTT
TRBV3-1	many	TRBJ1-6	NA	CASSPNYSPLHF	TGTGCCAGCAGTCCTAACTACTCACCCCTCCACTTT
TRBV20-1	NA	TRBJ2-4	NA	CSARGHQAKNIQYF	TGCAGTGCACGGGGACACCAAGCCAAAAACATTCAGTACTTC
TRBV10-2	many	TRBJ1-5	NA	CASSESRGLGPQHF	TGCGCCAGCAGTGAGTCTCGGGGTCTCGGGCCCCAGCATTTT
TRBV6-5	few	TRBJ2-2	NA	CASSSGPDTGELFF	TGTGCCAGCAGCTCCGGGCCAGACACCGGGGAGCTGTTTTTT
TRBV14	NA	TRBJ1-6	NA	CASSHSSYNSPLHF	TGTGCCAGCAGCCACAGCTCCTATAATTCACCCCTCCACTTT
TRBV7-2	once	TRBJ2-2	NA	CASSPRRSTGELFF	TGTGCCAGCAGCCCCAGGCGATCTACCGGGGAGCTGTTTTTT
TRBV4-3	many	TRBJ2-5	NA	CASSQERATEPSYQETQYF	TGCGCCAGCAGCCAAGAGAGGGCTACAGAACCTTCGTACCAAGAGACCCAGTACTTC
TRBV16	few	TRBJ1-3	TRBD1	CASSRGQGSENTIYF	TGTGCCAGCAGCCGCGGACAGGGCTCTGAAAACACCATATATTTT
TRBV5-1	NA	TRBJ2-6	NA	CASSLTGSGANVLTF	TGCGCCAGCAGCTTGACGGGCTCTGGGGCCAACGTCCTGACTTTC
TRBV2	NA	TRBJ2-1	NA	CASSRGAVIPSEQFF	TGTGCCAGCAGTCGGGGGGCCGTAATTCCCAGTGAGCAGTTCTTC
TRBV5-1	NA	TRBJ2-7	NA	CASSEGPQAGEQYF	TGCGCCAGCAGCGAGGGACCTCAGGCGGGGGAGCAGTACTTC
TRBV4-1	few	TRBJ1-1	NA	CASSPLLVGRVTTEAFF	TGCGCCAGCAGCCCCCTTTTAGTAGGCAGGGTGACCACTGAAGCTTTCTTT
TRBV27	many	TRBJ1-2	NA	CASSFTRGNYGYTF	TGTGCCAGCAGTTTCACTAGGGGGAACTATGGCTACACCTTC
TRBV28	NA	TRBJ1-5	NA	CASRPPGQPQHF	TGTGCCAGCAGACCTCCCGGTCAGCCCCAGCATTTT
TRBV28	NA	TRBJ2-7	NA	CASTPQVESYEQYF	TGTGCCAGCACCCCTCAGGTGGAATCCTACGAGCAGTACTTC
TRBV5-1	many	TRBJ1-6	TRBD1	CASSGTENSPLHF	TGCGCCAGCAGCGGGACAGAGAATTCACCCCTCCACTTT
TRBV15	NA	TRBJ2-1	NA	CATSRDGQVTGADEQFF	TGTGCCACCAGCAGAGATGGTCAGGTTACAGGCGCGGATGAGCAGTTCTTC
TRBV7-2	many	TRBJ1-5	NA	CASTVRGGSNQPQHF	TGTGCCAGCACCGTACGGGGGGGAAGCAATCAGCCCCAGCATTTT
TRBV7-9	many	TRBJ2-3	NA	CASSLGGRSTDTQYF	TGTGCCAGCAGCTTGGGAGGACGGAGCACAGATACGCAGTATTTT
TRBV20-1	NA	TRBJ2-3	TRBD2	CSARKSSGGTDTQYF	TGCAGTGCTAGAAAATCTAGCGGGGGCACAGATACGCAGTATTTT
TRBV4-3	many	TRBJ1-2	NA	CASSQVMRGLESYTF	TGCGCCAGCAGCCAAGTCATGAGAGGCTTAGAGAGCTACACCTTC
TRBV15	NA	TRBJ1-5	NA	CATSRDYQSLNQPQHF	TGTGCCACCAGCAGGGATTACCAAAGCCTTAATCAGCCCCAGCATTTT
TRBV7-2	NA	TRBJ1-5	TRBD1	CASSSTGVTQPQHF	TGTGCCAGCAGCTCCACAGGGGTTACTCAGCCCCAGCATTTT
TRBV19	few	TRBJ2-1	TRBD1	CASRQDRGLSNEQFF	TGTGCCAGCCGACAGGACAGGGGGCTTTCCAATGAGCAGTTCTTC
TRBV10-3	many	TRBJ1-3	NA	CATSAGLSSGNTIYF	TGTGCCACCTCCGCGGGACTTTCCTCTGGAAACACCATATATTTT
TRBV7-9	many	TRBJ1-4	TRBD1	CASNTGATNEKLFF	TGTGCCAGCAACACAGGGGCAACTAATGAAAAACTGTTTTTT
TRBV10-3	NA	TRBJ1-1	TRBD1	CAIRTGGGNTEAFF	TGTGCCATCAGAACAGGGGGTGGGAACACTGAAGCTTTCTTT
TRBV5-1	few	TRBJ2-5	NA	CASSLVEGEETQYF	TGCGCCAGCAGCTTGGTCGAGGGAGAGGAGACCCAGTACTTC
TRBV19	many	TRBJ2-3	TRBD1	CASSPTRGGQGAAGSGDTQYF	TGTGCCAGTAGTCCCACGAGGGGCGGACAGGGGGCGGCAGGATCAGGAGATACGCAGTATTTT
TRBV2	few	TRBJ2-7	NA	CASSVEAGDSYEQYF	TGTGCCAGCAGTGTTGAGGCCGGGGACTCCTACGAGCAGTACTTC
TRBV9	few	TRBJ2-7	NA	CASMGRGPNPYEQYF	TGTGCCAGCATGGGTCGGGGGCCCAACCCCTACGAGCAGTACTTC
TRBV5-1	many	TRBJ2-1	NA	CASSSGTGDEQFF	TGCGCCAGCAGCTCGGGGACCGGCGATGAGCAGTTCTTC
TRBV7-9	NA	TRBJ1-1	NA	CASSLVVDRAFF	TGTGCCAGCAGCTTAGTCGTCGATAGGGCTTTCTTT
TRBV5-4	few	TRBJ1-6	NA	CASSLDGLYNSPLHF	TGTGCCAGCAGCTTGGACGGACTTTATAATTCACCCCTCCACTTT
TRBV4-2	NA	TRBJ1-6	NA	CASSQVAGNHYNSPLHF	TGTGCCAGCAGCCAAGTCGCAGGGAACCATTATAATTCACCCCTCCACTTT
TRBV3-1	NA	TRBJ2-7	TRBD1	CASKPGQSSYEQYF	TGTGCCAGCAAGCCGGGACAGAGCTCCTACGAGCAGTACTTC
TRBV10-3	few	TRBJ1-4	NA	CAISESIGRETEKLFF	TGTGCCATCAGTGAGTCGATTGGCCGGGAGACGGAAAAACTGTTTTTT
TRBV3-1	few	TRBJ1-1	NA	CASSHEGKNTEAFF	TGTGCCAGCAGCCATGAGGGGAAGAACACTGAAGCTTTCTTT
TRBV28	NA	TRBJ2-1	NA	CASSLFLEANNEQFF	TGTGCCAGCAGTTTGTTTCTAGAAGCCAACAATGAGCAGTTCTTC